A selection of T cell receptor beta chains follows, all from one sample in a study of shared clonotypes between healthy human individuals. Some clones are missing from TCRdb's copy, which holds only in-frame ones; the method was immunoSEQ multiplex PCR. The data hold roughly 2.1 million clones, with under 95% observed a single time. The sample was naive CD8+ T cells from PBMCs. The receptor set was obtained from a man between 18 and 35 years old in good health. Some clones in this sample may be carry-over from other donors' samples. CDR3s include the opening cysteine and the closing phenylalanine or tryptophan. Each record gives: V gene, J gene, clone size, D gene, CDR3 protein, CDR3 DNA. D genes are given only for firm matches. Expanded clones are given a class, and other clones once, few, many or no size at all.

v_gene: TRBV5-1
j_gene: TRBJ1-6
abundance: .
d_gene: .
CDR3aa: CASSLAGEHNSPLHF
CDR3nt: TGCGCCAGCAGCTTGGCCGGGGAACATAATTCACCCCTCCACTTT

v_gene: TRBV30
j_gene: TRBJ1-2
abundance: once
d_gene: .
CDR3aa: CAWRGGSYGYTF
CDR3nt: TGTGCCTGGAGGGGGGGGTCCTATGGCTACACCTTC

v_gene: TRBV21-1
j_gene: TRBJ1-3
abundance: .
d_gene: .
CDR3aa: CASRSPDRGEGYGNTIYF
CDR3nt: TGTGCCAGCAGAAGTCCAGACAGGGGGGAAGGGTATGGAAACACCATATATTTT

v_gene: TRBV5-1
j_gene: TRBJ1-2
abundance: .
d_gene: .
CDR3aa: CASSLEGQLVYGYTF
CDR3nt: TGCGCCAGCAGCTTGGAGGGGCAACTTGTCTATGGCTACACCTTC

v_gene: TRBV18
j_gene: TRBJ2-3
abundance: .
d_gene: TRBD2
CDR3aa: CASSPSSVAGGQQDTQYF
CDR3nt: TGTGCCAGCTCACCGTCCAGTGTGGCGGGAGGCCAGCAGGATACGCAGTATTTT

v_gene: TRBV28
j_gene: TRBJ2-1
abundance: .
d_gene: .
CDR3aa: CASSLPAPTRTGNEQFF
CDR3nt: TGTGCCAGCAGTTTGCCCGCGCCGACCCGGACGGGCAATGAGCAGTTCTTC

v_gene: TRBV5-6
j_gene: TRBJ2-3
abundance: once
d_gene: .
CDR3aa: CASSLGADTQYF
CDR3nt: TGTGCCAGCAGCTTGGGAGCGGATACGCAGTATTTT

v_gene: TRBV9
j_gene: TRBJ1-1
abundance: .
d_gene: TRBD1
CDR3aa: CASSVDGEGADTEAFF
CDR3nt: TGTGCCAGCAGCGTAGATGGGGAGGGGGCAGACACTGAAGCTTTCTTT

v_gene: TRBV7-6
j_gene: TRBJ2-7
abundance: .
d_gene: .
CDR3aa: CASSAARGLQPYEQYF
CDR3nt: TGTGCCAGCAGCGCAGCCCGGGGGCTCCAACCCTACGAGCAGTACTTC

v_gene: TRBV27
j_gene: TRBJ2-5
abundance: .
d_gene: TRBD2
CDR3aa: CASSSAKLAGGSQETQYF
CDR3nt: TGTGCCAGCAGTTCCGCCAAACTAGCGGGAGGCTCCCAGGAGACCCAGTACTTC

v_gene: TRBV11-2
j_gene: TRBJ1-2
abundance: .
d_gene: .
CDR3aa: CASSLGQYYGYTF
CDR3nt: TGTGCCAGCAGCTTAGGGCAGTACTATGGCTACACCTTC

v_gene: TRBV7-8
j_gene: TRBJ1-4
abundance: .
d_gene: .
CDR3aa: CASSAEGQNLWEKLFF
CDR3nt: TGTGCCAGCAGCGCCGAGGGACAAAACTTGTGGGAAAAACTGTTTTTT

v_gene: TRBV28
j_gene: TRBJ2-5
abundance: .
d_gene: TRBD2
CDR3aa: CASAKPPRGVILGNLAPSGTQYF
CDR3nt: TGTGCCAGCGCCAAACCCCCACGGGGGGTTATCTTGGGTAATCTAGCACCGAGTGGGACCCAGTACTTC

v_gene: TRBV6-4
j_gene: TRBJ2-3
abundance: .
d_gene: TRBD2
CDR3aa: CASSAGGPDTQYF
CDR3nt: TGTGCCAGCAGCGCGGGAGGCCCAGATACGCAGTATTTT

v_gene: TRBV7-3
j_gene: TRBJ2-2
abundance: .
d_gene: .
CDR3aa: CASSLDNTGELFF
CDR3nt: TGTGCCAGCAGCTTAGATAACACCGGGGAGCTGTTTTTT

v_gene: TRBV28
j_gene: TRBJ1-2
abundance: .
d_gene: .
CDR3aa: CASSFGKTPNYGYTF
CDR3nt: TGTGCCAGCAGTTTTGGGAAGACACCAAACTATGGCTACACCTTC

v_gene: TRBV14
j_gene: TRBJ2-7
abundance: .
d_gene: TRBD1
CDR3aa: CASRRDGTGEREQYF
CDR3nt: TGTGCCAGCAGACGAGACGGGACAGGGGAACGCGAGCAGTACTTC